The 25 T cell receptor beta chains listed next were all sequenced from one sample in a study of control samples from healthy donors and cancer patients. Data came from immunoSEQ multiplex PCR; TCRdb stores just in-frame clones and leaves some out. The data hold fewer than 65,000 clones, with approximately 89% observed a single time. Sample: PBMCs. All receptors come from a man in his forties with colorectal cancer.

This sequence joins TRBV13 and TRBJ2-1; 8 nucleotides align to TRBD2. From germline, CDR1 is PRHDT and CDR2 FYEKMQ (reference sequence). The length of the CDR3 is 15 residues. Trimming removed 3 bases from V and 6 bases from J; junction bases left unmatched: 7. The CDR3 region has the DNA TGTGCCAGCAGCTTTACGGGAGGGCCAGCCAATGAGCAGTTCTTC. It translates to CASSFTGGPANEQFF.

In this sample, this clone turned up a few times. The V and J genes are TRBV6-2 or TRBV6-3 and TRBJ2-1, with 7 bases lining up with TRBD2. V shed 5 bases and J 12 bases; nucleotides not matched to a gene: 13. This CDR3 is built from 14 residues. Germline values: CDR1 MNHEY, CDR2 SVGEGT. The CDR3 DNA sequence: TGTGCCAGCAGTCCGGGACTGGGAGGGTTCGGGCAGTTCTTC. It is translated as CASSPGLGGFGQFF.

The chain is built from TRBV5-6 and TRBJ1-1; maybe TRBD1 (6 bases). Germline loops: CDR1 SGHDT, CDR2 YYEEEE. V was clipped by 0 bases and J by 1 base, with 10 bases between them. This CDR3 has 15 amino acids. The CDR3 loop reads CASSLGGRGNTEAFF. Here the CDR3 DNA reads TGTGCCAGCAGCTTGGGTGGCAGGGGGAACACTGAAGCTTTCTTT.

This sequence joins TRBV4-1 and TRBJ2-7, with D unclear. Trimming took off 1 base at V and 3 bases at J, with 16 bases between the two ends. Germline V gene sequence: CDR1 MGHRA, CDR2 YSYEKL. This CDR3 contains 16 residues. The CDR3 region has the DNA TGCGCCAGCAGCCAAGCCATATCCTTTTCTCACTACGAGCAGTACTTC. This encodes CASSQAISFSHYEQYF.

The chain couples TRBV6-5 to TRBJ2-7; TRBD2 matches at 10 bases. Germline V CDR1 and CDR2: MNHEY, SVGAGI. The CDR3 runs 14 residues. J was trimmed by 6 bases and V by 3 bases; bases with no gene match: 5. The CDR3 region is CASSYTTSGTEQYF. The DNA for the CDR3 is TGTGCCAGCAGTTATACCACTAGCGGGACCGAGCAGTACTTC.

This clone was seen only once. The chain recombines TRBV11-2 with TRBJ2-1, with TRBD2 matching 7 bases. Per the germline V gene, CDR1 is SGHAT and CDR2 is FQNNGV. J was trimmed by 4 bases and V by 5 bases; bases with no gene match: 11. The CDR3 length is 16 residues. CDR3 DNA: TGTGCCAGCAGCCCACCGGGTAGCGGGTTTTACAATGAGCAGTTCTTC. It specifies CASSPPGSGFYNEQFF.

The chain joins TRBV4-3 to TRBJ2-3, with 7 nucleotides matching TRBD1. The V gene end was trimmed by 1 base and the J gene end by 1 base; junction bases not matched to a gene: 8. This CDR3 has 17 amino acids. CDR1 and CDR2 (germline): LGHNA, YSLEER. This CDR3 reads CASSQVRDSLRTDTQYF. The CDR3, as DNA: TGCGCCAGCAGCCAAGTCCGGGACAGCCTCCGCACAGATACGCAGTATTTT.

The J gene is TRBJ2-3, the V gene TRBV4-3; no definite D call. There are 17 residues in the CDR3. Looked up from germline, CDR1 is LGHNA and CDR2 is YSLEER. Trimming left V 0 bases short and J 2 bases short, with 15 bases between. The CDR3 region is CASSQDPPAGDTDTQYF. The CDR3 region has the DNA TGCGCCAGCAGCCAAGACCCTCCTGCCGGTGACACAGATACGCAGTATTTT.

V usage is TRBV24-1 and J usage is TRBJ2-3; D not resolved. This CDR3 is 13 amino acids long. Trimming cost V 3 bases and J 0 bases, with 3 bases left between them. From germline, CDR1 is KGHDR and CDR2 SFDVKD. The CDR3 sequence is CATSDLSTDTQYF. The CDR3 region has the DNA TGTGCCACCAGTGATCTCAGCACAGATACGCAGTATTTT.

This sequence joins TRBV19 and TRBJ1-1; D is unclear. Germline CDR1 LNHDA, CDR2 SQIVND (reference sequence). V was clipped by 7 bases and J by 0 bases, with 15 bases between them. This CDR3 contains 15 residues. CDR3 sequence reads: CASTGVRYLNTEAFF. In DNA form, the CDR3 reads TGTGCCAGTACCGGGGTTAGGTACTTGAACACTGAAGCTTTCTTT.

CDR3 bases: TGTGCCAGCAGTTTCTCCAGGGAGCAGTACTTC. It is translated as CASSFSREQYF. This rearrangement joins TRBV28 to TRBJ2-7; D unresolved. The CDR3 consists of 11 residues. Per germline, CDR1 MDHEN and CDR2 SYDVKM. V shed 3 bases and J shed 7 bases, with 7 bases lying between them.

The J gene is TRBJ2-7, the V gene TRBV7-9; the match to TRBD1 covers 9 bases. The ends lost 3 bases at V and 6 bases at J; junction bases unmatched: 9. Germline lookup yields CDR1 SEHNR and CDR2 FQNEAQ (reference sequence). CDR3 size: 15 residues. DNA for the CDR3: TGTGCCAGCAGCTTCAGACAGGGGGGTCAGGGCGAGCAGTACTTC. It encodes CASSFRQGGQGEQYF.

The DNA for the CDR3 is TGTGCCAGCAGCCCAATATTTTTGTCCTACTCCTATAATTCACCCCTCCACTTT. It is translated as CASSPIFLSYSYNSPLHF. J is TRBJ1-6 and V is TRBV5-5; D is unresolved. Germline assignment: CDR1 SGHKS and CDR2 YYEKEE (reference sequence). The CDR3 runs 18 residues. With 4 bases removed from V and 0 bases from J, the gap between germline ends came to 17 bases.

This chain uses TRBV15 with TRBJ1-2; D gene uncertain. V was shortened by 3 bases and J by 3 bases, with 17 bases between the two germline ends. The CDR3 has 16 amino acids. The V gene's germline CDR1 is LNHNV and CDR2 YYDKDF (reference sequence). CDR3 loop: CATSSPLGRSHYGYTF. For the CDR3, the DNA is TGTGCCACCAGCAGCCCTCTTGGACGGAGCCACTATGGCTACACCTTC. Full variable domain (missing parts from reference TRBV15 and TRBJ1-2): DAMVIQNPRYQVTQFGKPVTLSCSQTLNHNVMYWYQQKSSQAPKLLFHYYDKDFNNEADTPDNFQSRRPNTSFCFLDIRSPGLGDTAMYLCATSSPLGRSHYGYTFGSGTRLTVV.

The chain combines TRBV9 with TRBJ1-4, with 10 bases matching TRBD1. Looked up from germline, CDR1 is SGDLS and CDR2 is YYNGEE. V was pared by 2 bases and J by 6 bases, with 1 base of the junction left unmatched. The CDR3 length is 14 residues. CDR3 protein: CASSVGTGDEKLFF. CDR3 DNA sequence: TGTGCCAGCAGCGTGGGGACAGGGGATGAAAAACTGTTTTTT.

Written as DNA, the CDR3 is TGTGCCAGCAGTGAAGGGGTATTGGTCAAAAACATTCAGTACTTC. It is translated as CASSEGVLVKNIQYF. The genes are TRBV2 and TRBJ2-4, with D hard to call. Trimming left V 1 base short and J 3 bases short, with 10 bases between. This CDR3 is built from 15 residues. Germline-derived CDR1 and CDR2 are SNHLY and FYNNEI.

V usage is TRBV28 and J usage is TRBJ2-5; possible D gene TRBD1, 6 bases. The CDR3 covers 14 residues. Germline V gene sequence: CDR1 MDHEN, CDR2 SYDVKM. V lost 5 bases to trimming and J lost 4 bases, with 14 bases between them. The CDR3 here is CASSNLGGRETQYF. CDR3 DNA: TGTGCCAGCAGTAACCTAGGGGGTCGAGAGACCCAGTACTTC.

The V gene is TRBV2, the J gene TRBJ1-1; D is undetermined. The germline CDR1 and CDR2 sequences are SNHLY and FYNNEI. This CDR3 has 11 amino acids. The germline V and J ends were trimmed by 7 bases and 2 bases, with 5 bases remaining between them. The CDR3 region is CASKLNTEAFF. The CDR3 nucleotides are TGTGCCAGCAAGCTAAACACTGAAGCTTTCTTT.

The V and J genes are TRBV7-6 and TRBJ2-2; unclear D gene. V was trimmed by 4 bases and J by 3 bases, leaving 6 bases between them. Germline loops: CDR1 SGHVS, CDR2 FNYEAQ. The CDR3 totals 13 residues. The CDR3 sequence: CASSSSDTGELFF. The DNA for the CDR3 is TGTGCCAGCAGCTCTTCAGACACCGGGGAGCTGTTTTTT. The variable domain in full, with the rest retrieved from reference TRBV7-6 and TRBJ2-2, is GAGVSQSPRYKVTKRGQDVALRCDPISGHVSLYWYRQALGQGPEFLTYFNYEAQQDKSGLPNDRFSAERPEGSISTLTIQRTEQRDSAMYRCASSSSDTGELFFGEGSRLTVL.

The V gene is TRBV11-2, the J gene TRBJ2-1; D is possibly TRBD2 (6 bases). The germline CDR1 and CDR2 sequences are SGHAT and FQNNGV. This CDR3 region has 15 residues. V was shortened by 4 bases and J by 3 bases, with 13 bases between the two germline ends. CDR3 residues: CASSSGTGVYNEQFF. CDR3 sequence (DNA): TGTGCCAGCAGCTCCGGGACTGGGGTCTACAATGAGCAGTTCTTC. Combining the CDR3 with reference TRBV11-2 and TRBJ2-1 gives the whole variable domain EAGVAQSPRYKIIEKRQSVAFWCNPISGHATLYWYQQILGQGPKLLIQFQNNGVVDDSQLPKDRFSAERLKGVDSTLKIQPAKLEDSAVYLCASSSGTGVYNEQFFGPGTRLTVL.

V is TRBV5-1 and J is TRBJ2-1; TRBD1 aligns across 10 bases. V was clipped by 4 bases and J by 2 bases; unmatched bases: 3. Germline V gene sequence: CDR1 SGHRS, CDR2 YFSETQ. This CDR3 spans 15 amino acids. CDR3 DNA sequence: TGCGCCAGCAGCCTCGGGACAGGGGCCTACAATGAGCAGTTCTTC. Translating it yields CASSLGTGAYNEQFF.

The chain uses TRBV3-1 (or the pseudogene TRBV3-2) and TRBJ2-1, with a weak D call TRBD2 (7 bases). Germline loops: CDR1 LGHDT, CDR2 YNNKEL (reference sequence). V was cut by 0 bases and J by 6 bases, with 15 bases left in between. The CDR3 loop spans 16 amino acids. The CDR3 DNA reads as TGTGCCAGCAGCCAAGAAGGGGGGGGAGCGGCCAATGAGCAGTTCTTC. As protein: CASSQEGGGAANEQFF.

The rearrangement joins TRBV6-2 or TRBV6-3 to TRBJ1-5; maybe TRBD1 (5 bases). The V end lost 2 bases, the J end lost 4 bases, and 9 bases lay between the germline ends. Germline V lookup: CDR1 MNHEY, CDR2 SVGEGT. The CDR3 has 14 amino acids. The CDR3 DNA reads as TGTGCCAGCAGTTACGGGGCAGGGAATCAGCCCCAGCATTTT. Protein sequence: CASSYGAGNQPQHF.

The V gene is TRBV27, the J gene TRBJ2-3; 12 bases map to TRBD2. There are 16 residues in the CDR3. V was pared by 4 bases and J by 0 bases, with 2 bases of the junction left unmatched. CDR1 is MNHEY and CDR2 is SMNVEV in the germline V gene (reference sequence). The CDR3, as DNA: TGTGCCAGCAGTTCAGGACTAGCGGGGAGCACAGATACGCAGTATTTT. This encodes CASSSGLAGSTDTQYF.

The J gene is TRBJ2-3, the V gene TRBV27; D uncertain. Germline V CDR1 and CDR2: MNHEY, SMNVEV (reference sequence). The CDR3 loop spans 14 amino acids. Trimming cost V 5 bases and J 2 bases, with 11 bases left between them. This CDR3 reads CASSPTAITDTQYF. CDR3 in DNA: TGTGCCAGCAGTCCCACGGCCATCACAGATACGCAGTATTTT.